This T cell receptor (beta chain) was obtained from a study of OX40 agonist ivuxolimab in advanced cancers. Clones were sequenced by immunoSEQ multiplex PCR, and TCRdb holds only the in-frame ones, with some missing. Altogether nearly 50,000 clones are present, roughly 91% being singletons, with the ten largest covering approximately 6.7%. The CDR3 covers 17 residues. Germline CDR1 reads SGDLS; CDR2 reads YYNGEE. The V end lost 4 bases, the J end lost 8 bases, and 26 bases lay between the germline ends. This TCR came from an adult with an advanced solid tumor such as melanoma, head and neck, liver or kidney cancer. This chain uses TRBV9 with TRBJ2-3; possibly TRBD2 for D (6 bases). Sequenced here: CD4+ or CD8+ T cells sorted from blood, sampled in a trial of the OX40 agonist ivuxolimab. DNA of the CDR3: TGTGCCAGCAGCCCAAATCTCCGGGACTTCTCGCCTCCTACGCAGTATTTT. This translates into CASSPNLRDFSPPTQYF.